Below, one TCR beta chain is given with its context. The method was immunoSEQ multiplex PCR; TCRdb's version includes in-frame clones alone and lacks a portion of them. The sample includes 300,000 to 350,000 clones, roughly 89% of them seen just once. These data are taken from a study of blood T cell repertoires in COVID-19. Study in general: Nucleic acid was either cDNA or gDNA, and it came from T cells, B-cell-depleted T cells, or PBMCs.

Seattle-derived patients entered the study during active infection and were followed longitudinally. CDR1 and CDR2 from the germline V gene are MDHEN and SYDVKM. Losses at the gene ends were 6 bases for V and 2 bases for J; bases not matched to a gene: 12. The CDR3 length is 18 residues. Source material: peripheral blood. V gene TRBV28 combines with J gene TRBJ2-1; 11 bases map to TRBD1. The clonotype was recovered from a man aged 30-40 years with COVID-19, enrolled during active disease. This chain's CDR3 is CASSPWDRGTPAYNEQFF. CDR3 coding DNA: TGTGCCAGCAGCCCCTGGGACAGGGGGACCCCTGCCTACAATGAGCAGTTCTTC.